The subject of this entry is one T cell receptor beta chain. The target antigen is unknown. The source of the sample is a study of long-term antiretroviral therapy in people with HIV. At survey level, the immunoSEQ assay was run in its v3.0 version. The table came from immunoSEQ multiplex PCR; TCRdb's copy has only in-frame clones and leaves some out. The sample lists tens of thousands of clones, 70% to 90% occurring once. Broader study findings: Post-treatment diversity went higher with ART but stayed below transplant donor controls. On ART adherence, viral resistance or therapy changes, no data were available.

Germline CDR1 is SGHDT and CDR2 is YYEEEE. V lost 2 bases and J lost 7, with 19 bases in between. The CDR3 is made up of 15 amino acids. The TCR sequence derives from a man younger than 35 with HIV. The chain has TRBV5-6 and TRBJ2-7; maybe TRBD2 (5 bases). The sample here was unsorted PBMCs, taken about 3.5 years after starting antiretroviral therapy. CDR3: CASSFIVGVVREQYF. CDR3 in DNA: TGTGCCAGCAGCTTTATCGTCGGGGTTGTGAGGGAGCAGTACTTC.